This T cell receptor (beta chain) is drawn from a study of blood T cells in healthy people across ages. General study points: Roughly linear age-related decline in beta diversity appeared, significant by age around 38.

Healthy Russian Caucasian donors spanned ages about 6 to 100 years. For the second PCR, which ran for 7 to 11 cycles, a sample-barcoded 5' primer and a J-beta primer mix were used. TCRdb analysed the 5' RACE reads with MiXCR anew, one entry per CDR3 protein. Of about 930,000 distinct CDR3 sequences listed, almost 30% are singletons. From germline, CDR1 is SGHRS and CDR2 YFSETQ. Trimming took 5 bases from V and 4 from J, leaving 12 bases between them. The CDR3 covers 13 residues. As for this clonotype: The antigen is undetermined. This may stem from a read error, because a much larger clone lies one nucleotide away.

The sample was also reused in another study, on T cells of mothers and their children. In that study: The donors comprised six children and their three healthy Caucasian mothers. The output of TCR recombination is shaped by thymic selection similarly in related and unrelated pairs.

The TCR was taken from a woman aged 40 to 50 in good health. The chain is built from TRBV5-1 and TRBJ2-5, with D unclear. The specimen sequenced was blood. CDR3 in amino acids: CASRSAGLETQYF. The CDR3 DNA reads TGCGCCAGCAGGTCGGCAGGCCTAGAGACCCAGTACTTC.